The clone carrying this T cell receptor (beta chain) was counted between two and nine times. Different DNA sequences within this sample yield the same CDR3. Thyroid surgery took place with no prior treatment in any patient. Looked up from germline, CDR1 is SGHVS and CDR2 is FQNEAQ. The CDR3 loop spans 14 amino acids. V lost 2 bases and J lost 5; bases outside the gene matches: 4. Using MiXCR, TCRdb reanalyzed the PCR reads. The sample carries under 20,000 clones, about 34% recorded once. This entry belongs to a study of metastatic and nonmetastatic thyroid tumors. This clonotype was obtained from a female donor with papillary thyroid cancer or a benign thyroid nodule (not recorded which). Some clones in this sample may be carry-over from other donors' samples. The rearrangement joins TRBV7-8 to TRBJ1-2, with 8 positions matching TRBD1. Sequenced input: tumor tissue. CDR3 loop: CASSLQGAAYGYTF. The CDR3 DNA follows: TGTGCCAGCAGCTTACAGGGGGCGGCTTATGGCTACACCTTC.